The source of this T cell receptor (beta chain) is a study of CD8 T cells in Susac syndrome (dated by TCRdb to between 2018 and 2021). The study in broad terms: Repertoire sequencing was used to test whether CD8+ T cell activation and differentiation in Susac syndrome was antigen driven. CD8+ T cell repertoire clonality was compared between eleven to twelve healthy donors, some 14 Susac syndrome patients and approximately 16 multiple sclerosis patients. What the study reported, not specific to this receptor: The study acknowledged that relatively few individuals were included in the TCR sequencing and HLA analysis.

V sheds 2 bases and J sheds 3 bases, leaving 11 bases between their ends. According to the germline V gene (reference sequence), CDR1 reads MNHEY and CDR2 reads SMNVEV. Its CDR3 holds 14 amino acids, cysteine through phenylalanine. CDR3 DNA is the only sequence kept; it has 42 bases, read in frame from the first base. High-throughput TCR beta sequencing profiled peripheral blood CD8+ and CD4+ T cells from healthy donors, Susac syndrome patients and multiple sclerosis patients. Treatment-naive patients with stable or active relapsing-remitting disease fulfilling revised McDonald criteria were used as multiple sclerosis controls. Bulk CD8+ and CD4+ T cells were purified by magnetic negative isolation, while CD8+ TEMRA cells were enriched using FACS. Blood was drawn into EDTA tubes, processed within 24 hours, and PBMCs were isolated by density gradient centrifugation. PBMCs destined for TCR sequencing were cryopreserved in liquid nitrogen and later thawed in a 37 °C water bath. A purity of at least 90% was achieved for sorted or isolated CD4+, CD8+ and CD8+ TEMRA cells.

RNA was extracted with the RNeasy kit and about 0.5 to 1 ug was reverse transcribed using random hexamers. TCR beta CDR3 regions were amplified with the immunoSEQ multiplex PCR assay covering 54 Vbeta and 13 Jbeta segments. To correct PCR amplification bias, a synthetic template baseline was used for both primer optimization and computational correction. From the authors' description of their analysis: Reads were assigned to V, D and J genes according to IMGT and analyzed in immunoSEQ Analyzer, with only productive sequences retained. Clonality was computed as one minus Shannon entropy normalized by log2 of the number of productive unique sequences. For each patient and control, public and private clones were evaluated within the 100 most prevalent clones. Susac-specific clones were defined as absent from healthy and MS cohorts, 850 to 1,300 published viral clones and other ImmuneACCESS disease sequences. The public sequencing data were trimmed at Q25 with fastp and processed into clonotypes with MiXCR by TCRdb, which kept only in-frame beta chains. Each record represents a unique CDR3 protein, reported with the most common genes and DNA among its rows. These V and J calls derive from TCRdb rather than the authors' analysis. Counted in this sample were some 140,000 distinct CDR3 sequences; about 90% of them appeared once. Around 0.25% of the sample belongs to the ten largest clones.

Turning to this clonotype: This receptor's antigen is unknown. There are no base qualities to consult, and no much larger clone falls within one base.

The source of this sequence is a human donor with multiple sclerosis. The V gene is TRBV27 and the J gene is TRBJ2-7, with TRBD2 tentatively as D gene (6 bases match). Sample: CD8+ T cells from PBMCs. The CDR3 protein sequence reads: CASSLLGRGYEQYF. The DNA reads as follows: TGTGCCAGCAGTTTACTCGGGAGAGGCTACGAGCAGTACTTC.